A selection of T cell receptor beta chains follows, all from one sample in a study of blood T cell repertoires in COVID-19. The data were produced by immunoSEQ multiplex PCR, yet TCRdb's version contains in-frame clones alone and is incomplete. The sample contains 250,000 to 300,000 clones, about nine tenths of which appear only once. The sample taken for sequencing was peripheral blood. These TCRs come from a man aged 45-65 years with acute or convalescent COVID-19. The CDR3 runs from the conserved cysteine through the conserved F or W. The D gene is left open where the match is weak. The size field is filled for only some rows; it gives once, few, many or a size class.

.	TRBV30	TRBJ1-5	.	CAWSVTGNGGNQPQHF	TGTGCCTGGAGTGTAACGGGGAATGGGGGCAATCAGCCCCAGCATTTT
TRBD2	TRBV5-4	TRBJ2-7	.	CASSHSGGGKDEQYF	TGTGCCAGCAGCCACTCCGGGGGGGGTAAGGACGAGCAGTACTTC
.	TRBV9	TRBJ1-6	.	CASSVLGGTLHF	TGTGCCAGCAGCGTACTGGGGGGGACCCTCCACTTT
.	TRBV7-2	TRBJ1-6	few	CASSHRGRQVDSPLHF	TGTGCCAGCAGCCATCGTGGGCGACAGGTAGATTCACCCCTCCACTTT
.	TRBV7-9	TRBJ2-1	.	CASSLDRVQFF	TGTGCCAGCAGCTTAGACCGCGTGCAGTTCTTC
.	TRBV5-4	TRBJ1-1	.	CASSLRGGMNTEAFF	TGTGCCAGCAGCTTGCGTGGGGGCATGAACACTGAAGCTTTCTTT
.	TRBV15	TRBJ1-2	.	CATSRGGVGTPYGYTF	TGTGCCACCAGCAGAGGGGGAGTAGGGACACCCTATGGCTACACCTTC
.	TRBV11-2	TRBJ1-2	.	CASSLAQGSGYGYTF	TGTGCCAGCAGCTTAGCCCAGGGCTCGGGCTATGGCTACACCTTC
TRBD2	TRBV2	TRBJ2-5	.	CASKIGRTSRSGQYF	TGTGCCAGCAAGATAGGGCGGACTAGCCGGAGCGGCCAGTACTTC
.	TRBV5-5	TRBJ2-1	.	CASSLEGVSEQFF	TGTGCCAGCAGCCTAGAAGGGGTCAGTGAGCAGTTCTTC
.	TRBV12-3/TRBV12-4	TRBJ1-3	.	CASSQGNPIYF	TGTGCCAGCAGTCAGGGGAACCCCATATATTTT
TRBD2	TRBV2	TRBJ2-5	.	CASRELAGVPQETQYF	TGTGCCAGCAGGGAACTAGCGGGGGTTCCCCAAGAGACCCAGTACTTC
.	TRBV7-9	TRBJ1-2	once	CASSTTLPEGYTF	TGTGCCAGCAGCACAACCCTCCCGGAGGGCTACACCTTC
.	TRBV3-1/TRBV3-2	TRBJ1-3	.	CASSQDRVGVYSGNTIYF	TGTGCCAGCAGCCAAGATCGGGTAGGGGTTTACTCTGGAAACACCATATATTTT
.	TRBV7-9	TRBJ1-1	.	CASSLRQPLNTEAFF	TGTGCCAGCAGCTTGAGGCAGCCTTTGAACACTGAAGCTTTCTTT
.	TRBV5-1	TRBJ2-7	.	CASSLFGSNEQYF	TGCGCCAGCAGCTTGTTCGGGTCAAACGAGCAGTACTTC
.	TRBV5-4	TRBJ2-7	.	CASSLETGSYEQYF	TGTGCCAGCAGCTTGGAGACAGGCTCCTACGAGCAGTACTTC
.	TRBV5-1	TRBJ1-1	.	CASRRSGVDTEAFF	TGCGCCAGCAGGAGGTCGGGTGTGGACACTGAAGCTTTCTTT
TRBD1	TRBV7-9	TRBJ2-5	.	CASRRGQQETQYF	TGTGCCAGCAGACGGGGACAGCAAGAGACCCAGTACTTC
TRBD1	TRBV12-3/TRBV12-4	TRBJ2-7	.	CASSWAGQGEQYF	TGTGCCAGCAGTTGGGCGGGACAGGGCGAGCAGTACTTC
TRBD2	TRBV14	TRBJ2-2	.	CASSQGPSGVGTGELFF	TGTGCCAGCAGCCAAGGACCTAGCGGGGTTGGCACCGGGGAGCTGTTTTTT
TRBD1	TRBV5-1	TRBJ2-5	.	CATAQEGPGQQETQYF	TGCGCCACCGCGCAAGAAGGGCCGGGACAGCAAGAGACCCAGTACTTC
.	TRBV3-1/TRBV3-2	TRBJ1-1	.	CASSQWARSAANTEAFF	TGTGCCAGCAGCCAATGGGCACGCTCGGCAGCGAACACTGAAGCTTTCTTT
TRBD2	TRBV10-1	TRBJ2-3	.	CASSESGGSTDTQYF	TGCGCCAGCAGTGAAAGCGGGGGTTCCACAGATACGCAGTATTTT
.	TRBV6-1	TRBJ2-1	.	CASSGLEPSSYNEQFF	TGTGCCAGCAGTGGACTAGAGCCCAGCTCCTACAATGAGCAGTTCTTC
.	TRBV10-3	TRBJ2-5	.	CAISYQETQYF	TGTGCCATCAGCTATCAAGAGACCCAGTACTTC
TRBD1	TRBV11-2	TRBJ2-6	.	CASSYSPDRVFSGANVLTF	TGTGCCAGCAGCTACTCCCCGGACAGGGTGTTCTCTGGGGCCAACGTCCTGACTTTC
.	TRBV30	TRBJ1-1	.	CAWSDTANTEAFF	TGTGCCTGGAGCGACACAGCGAACACTGAAGCTTTCTTT